These T cell receptor beta chains were read from a single sample in a study of cytomegalovirus exposure and HLA in healthy donors. The table came from immunoSEQ multiplex PCR; TCRdb's copy has only in-frame clones and leaves some out. The sample consists of roughly 60,000 clones, around 83% of them appearing once. Sequencing input: PBMCs. The source of these receptors is a man aged 30 to 45 in good health and CMV-seronegative. Each CDR3 is given with its conserved first and last residue.

V gene,CDR3 protein
TRBV6-5,CASSSQGFYNEQFF
TRBV29-1,CSVGQGDYNEQFF
TRBV5-4,CASTPGLAANTGELFF
TRBV28,CASSLWPGGGDGYTF
TRBV11-2,CASSSRQGHNEKLFF
TRBV19,CASRAFSGQEITGELFF
TRBV6-1,CASSAGPFTVEAFF
TRBV13,CASSSRTSGGNPYEQYF
TRBV29-1,CSVAGEARGSPLHF
TRBV7-8,CASSPGQGDFMNTEAFF
TRBV4-1,CASSPSVMGYEQYF
TRBV7-3,CASSYTGADQETQYF
TRBV6-4,CASSDSGSGDSGELFF
TRBV6-1,CASSSPSGTDTQYF
TRBV27,CASRTWGDSTDTQYF
TRBV6-5,CASSSERTGDSYEQYF
TRBV7-2,CASSPLDPERGAPYEQYF
TRBV27,CASSWEGTNTEAFF
TRBV27,CASMTGAGGNTIYF
TRBV30,CAWSRRDEQFF
TRBV2,CASRDRVNQPQHF
TRBV19,CASTRTGVNEKLFF
TRBV2,CASRSQGSLDQPQHF
TRBV27,CASSLGHAGEQYF
TRBV4-1,CASSQAPLTSGMNYEQYF
TRBV5-4,CASSTGTSGQETQYF
TRBV5-1,CASSLVDTSYEQYF
TRBV19,CASSTGRQGGIGELFF